The entry below describes one T cell receptor (beta chain). The sample originates from a study of blood T cell repertoires in COVID-19. Turning to the study itself: Some COVID-19 samples were acute and others convalescent; all came from the United States, Italy and Spain. PBMCs, B-cell-depleted T cells, or T cells were the source of the cDNA or gDNA that made up the material.

The germline CDR1 and CDR2 sequences are LGHNA and YSLEER. The CDR3 runs to 17 residues. With 3 bases clipped from V and 6 bases from J, the junction kept 7 bases outside the gene matches. Methods used by the authors: Nucleated cell number was recorded as an estimate derived from reference gene primer amplification. The data were produced by immunoSEQ multiplex PCR, yet TCRdb's version contains in-frame clones alone and is incomplete. That table furnishes V, J and clone size, whereas the DNA furnished D and trimming. The table shows about 170,000 clones, with roughly 81% occurring only once. The chain carries TRBV4-3 and TRBJ2-2; the match to TRBD2 covers 13 bases. The source material was peripheral blood. This TCR derives from a man aged 40-49 years who had recovered from COVID-19. CDR3 DNA sequence: TGCGCCAGCAGCCAGGGGACTAGCGGGATTGGTCCCGGGGAGCTGTTTTTT. Protein: CASSQGTSGIGPGELFF.